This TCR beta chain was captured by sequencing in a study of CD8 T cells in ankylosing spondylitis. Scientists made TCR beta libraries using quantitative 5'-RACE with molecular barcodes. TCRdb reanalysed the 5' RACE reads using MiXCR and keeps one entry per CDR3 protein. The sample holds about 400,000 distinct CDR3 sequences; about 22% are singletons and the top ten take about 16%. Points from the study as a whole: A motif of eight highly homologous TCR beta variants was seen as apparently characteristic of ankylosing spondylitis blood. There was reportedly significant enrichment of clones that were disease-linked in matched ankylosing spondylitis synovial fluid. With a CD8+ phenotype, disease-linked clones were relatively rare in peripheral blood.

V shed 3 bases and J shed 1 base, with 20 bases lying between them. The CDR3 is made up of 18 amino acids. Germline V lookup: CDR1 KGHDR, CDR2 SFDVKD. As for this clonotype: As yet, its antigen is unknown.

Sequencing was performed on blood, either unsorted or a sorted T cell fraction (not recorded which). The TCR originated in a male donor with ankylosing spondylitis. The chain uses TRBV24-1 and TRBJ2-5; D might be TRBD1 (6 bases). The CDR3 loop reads CATSDPRTGTRPQETQYF. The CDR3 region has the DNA TGTGCCACCAGTGATCCGAGAACCGGGACACGACCCCAAGAGACCCAGTACTTC.